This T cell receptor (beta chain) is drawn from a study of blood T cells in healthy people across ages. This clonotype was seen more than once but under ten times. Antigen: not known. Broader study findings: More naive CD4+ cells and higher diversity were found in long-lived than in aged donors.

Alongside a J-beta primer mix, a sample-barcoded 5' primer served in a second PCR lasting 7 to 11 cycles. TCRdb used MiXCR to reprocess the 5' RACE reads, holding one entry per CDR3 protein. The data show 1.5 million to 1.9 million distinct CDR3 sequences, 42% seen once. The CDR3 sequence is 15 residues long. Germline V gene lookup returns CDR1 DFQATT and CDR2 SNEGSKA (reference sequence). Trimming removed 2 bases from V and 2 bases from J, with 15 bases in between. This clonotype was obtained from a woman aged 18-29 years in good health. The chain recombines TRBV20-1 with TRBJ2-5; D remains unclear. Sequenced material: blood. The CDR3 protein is CSARRRASLQETQYF. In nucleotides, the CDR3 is TGCAGTGCTAGACGTCGGGCTTCACTACAAGAGACCCAGTACTTC.